The 10 T cell receptor beta chains listed next were all sequenced from one sample in a study of blood T cell repertoires in COVID-19. Sequenced by immunoSEQ multiplex PCR; TCRdb stores in-frame clones only, minus some. The top ten hold around 4.5% of the sample, which has around 450,000 clones, around 88% seen once. Source material: peripheral blood. The source of these receptors is a woman in her twenties or thirties with acute or convalescent COVID-19.

The gene calls are TRBV4-1 and TRBJ2-1, with 8 bases identical to TRBD1. Germline trimming cut 3 bases from V and 6 bases from J; bases unmatched to any gene: 4. Germline lookup yields CDR1 MGHRA and CDR2 YSYEKL. The CDR3 is made up of 14 amino acids. CDR3 sequence reads: CASSHITGGNEQFF. In DNA form, the CDR3 reads TGCGCCAGCAGCCATATAACAGGGGGCAATGAGCAGTTCTTC.

The chain joins TRBV11-2 to TRBJ1-5; D ambiguous. From germline, CDR1 is SGHAT and CDR2 FQNNGV. V dropped 0 bases and J dropped 7 bases, with 10 bases sitting between them. The CDR3 is 14 amino acids. The CDR3 loop reads CASSLDRFRQPQHF. The CDR3 nucleotides read TGTGCCAGCAGCTTAGATCGGTTTCGGCAGCCCCAGCATTTT.

The rearrangement links TRBV15 to TRBJ1-5; D not certain. The germline gives CDR1 LNHNV, CDR2 YYDKDF (reference sequence). CDR3 size: 13 residues. The ends were cut back, 0 bases at V and 5 bases at J, with 5 bases in the middle. CDR3 amino acids: CATSRDNHQPQHF. The CDR3 bases are TGTGCCACCAGCAGAGATAATCATCAGCCCCAGCATTTT.

The sample holds a few counts of this clone. The J gene is TRBJ1-6, the V gene TRBV9; D ambiguous. Germline CDR1 and CDR2: SGDLS and YYNGEE. CDR3 size: 13 residues. The V and J ends lost 2 bases and 8 bases respectively, with 8 bases between them. CDR3 protein: CASSVVEDSPLHF. CDR3 in DNA: TGTGCCAGCAGCGTCGTGGAGGATTCACCCCTCCACTTT.

V gene TRBV30 combines with J gene TRBJ2-7; D is possibly TRBD1 (5 bases). Trimming stripped 5 bases from V and 3 bases from J, with 14 bases between. Germline V CDR1 and CDR2: GTSNPN, SVGIG (reference sequence). CDR3 size: 13 residues. The CDR3 here is CAWSGNTNYEQYF. The CDR3 DNA reads TGTGCCTGGTCAGGGAATACTAACTACGAGCAGTACTTC. Combining the CDR3 with reference TRBV30 and TRBJ2-7 gives the whole variable domain SQTIHQWPATLVQPVGSPLSLECTVEGTSNPNLYWYRQAAGRGLQLLFYSVGIGQISSEVPQNLSASRPQDRQFILSSKKLLLSDSGFYLCAWSGNTNYEQYFGPGTRLTVT.

The chain couples TRBV27 to TRBJ2-2, with D possibly matching TRBD1 (7 bases). Germline V CDR1 and CDR2: MNHEY, SMNVEV (reference sequence). There are 16 residues in the CDR3. V lost 2 bases and J 2 bases, leaving 12 bases between the germline ends. The CDR3 nucleotides read TGTGCCAGCAGTTTAGAGGGGGCGGGAAACACCGGGGAGCTGTTTTTT. The encoded protein is CASSLEGAGNTGELFF.

CDR3 bases: TGTGCCAGCAGCTCGGGGGGGAGAAACACCGGGAACACTGAAGCTTTCTTT. Its translation: CASSSGGRNTGNTEAFF. The V and J genes are TRBV7-9 and TRBJ1-1; D perhaps matches TRBD1 (5 bases). This CDR3 is 17 amino acids long. V was pared by 4 bases and J by 1 base, with 19 bases between. Germline lookup yields CDR1 SEHNR and CDR2 FQNEAQ (reference sequence).

J is TRBJ2-7 and V is TRBV28; 7 bases are a match to TRBD1. This CDR3 has 16 amino acids. After removal of 6 bases from V and 3 bases from J, the junction contained 14 bases not matched to a gene. The germline V gene encodes CDR1 MDHEN and CDR2 SYDVKM. The CDR3 here is CASSSNYGTVLYEQYF. Here the CDR3 DNA reads TGTGCCAGCAGCTCAAACTACGGGACAGTTCTCTACGAGCAGTACTTC.

V gene TRBV10-3 combines with J gene TRBJ1-2; possibly TRBD1 for D (6 bases). The V end was cut by 2 bases, the J end by 6 bases, with 22 bases between. Germline V gene lookup returns CDR1 ENHRY and CDR2 SYGVKD. The CDR3 is 17 amino acids. The CDR3 spells CAISEDSGGGLGDGYTF. The CDR3 coding sequence is TGTGCCATCAGTGAGGATTCGGGAGGGGGTCTTGGAGATGGCTACACCTTC.

The rearrangement joins TRBV6-5 to TRBJ1-4; 9 bases agree with TRBD1. CDR1 and CDR2 (germline): MNHEY, SVGAGI. V shed 6 bases, J shed 4 bases, and the junction held 3 bases outside the gene matches. The CDR3 contains 14 residues. CDR3 bases: TGTGCCAGCAGCAGGGACAGGGTTAATGAAAAACTGTTTTTT. This sequence encodes CASSRDRVNEKLFF.